Listed here are 29 T cell receptor beta chains from one sample, sequenced in a study of cytomegalovirus exposure and HLA in healthy donors. 60 Vbeta and 13 Jbeta primers were used in PCR. Only in-frame clones appear in the TCRdb table, and some are missing; sequencing was by immunoSEQ multiplex PCR. This table has around 210,000 clones, over 75% appearing once. The sequencing input was PBMCs. These receptor sequences come from a boy aged 5 to 17 in good health and CMV-seronegative.

The chain has TRBV28 and TRBJ2-7, with D possibly matching TRBD2 (7 bases). V lost 3 bases, J lost 0 bases, and 18 bases lay in between. This CDR3 spans 17 amino acids. Germline assignment: CDR1 MDHEN and CDR2 SYDVKM. The DNA of the CDR3 is TGTGCCAGCAGTTTTTGGGGGGGGGCCTCAAACTCCTACGAGCAGTACTTC. Residues: CASSFWGGASNSYEQYF. Using reference TRBV28 and TRBJ2-7 for the parts outside the CDR3, the full variable domain is DVKVTQSSRYLVKRTGEKVFLECVQDMDHENMFWYRQDPGLGLRLIYFSYDVKMKEKGDIPEGYSVSREKKERFSLILESASTNQTSMYLCASSFWGGASNSYEQYFGPGTRLTVT.

The chain employs TRBV7-9 and TRBJ2-1, with TRBD2 matching over 10 bases. V trimming: 2 bases; J trimming: 5 bases; junction bases outside the gene matches: 6. Germline loops: CDR1 SEHNR, CDR2 FQNEAQ (reference sequence). This CDR3 has 16 amino acids. The CDR3 spells CASSLTAGGPNNEQFF. Written as DNA, the CDR3 is TGTGCCAGCAGCTTAACAGCGGGGGGGCCTAACAATGAGCAGTTCTTC.

The chain joins TRBV30 to TRBJ2-5; possible D gene TRBD2, 7 bases. Germline V gives CDR1 GTSNPN, CDR2 SVGIG (reference sequence). CDR3 length equals 11 residues. Trimming removed 2 bases from V and 11 bases from J, with 12 bases in between. CDR3 amino acids: CAWSHRGAQYF. The CDR3 bases are TGTGCCTGGAGTCATCGGGGGGCGCAGTACTTC.

The V and J genes are TRBV2 and TRBJ2-6, with 9 nucleotides matching TRBD1. V lost 6 bases to trimming and J lost 2 bases; unmatched junction nucleotides: 2. The V gene's germline CDR1 is SNHLY and CDR2 FYNNEI. The CDR3 sequence is 15 residues long. The CDR3 bases are TGTGCCAGCAGCGGACAGGGGACTGGGGCCAACGTCCTGACTTTC. Its translation is CASSGQGTGANVLTF. Together with reference TRBV2 and TRBJ2-6, the CDR3 gives the full variable domain: EPEVTQTPSHQVTQMGQEVILRCVPISNHLYFYWYRQILGQKVEFLVSFYNNEISEKSEIFDDQFSVERPDGSNFTLKIRSTKLEDSAMYFCASSGQGTGANVLTFGAGSRLTVL.

The chain's CDR3 is CASSLVFFRGEAFF. Here the CDR3 DNA reads TGTGCCAGCAGCTTAGTATTTTTTAGGGGAGAAGCTTTCTTT. The rearrangement uses TRBV7-9 and TRBJ1-1; D might be TRBD1 (5 bases). This CDR3 is built from 14 residues. V was clipped by 1 base and J by 8 bases, with 14 bases between them. Germline V gene sequence: CDR1 SEHNR, CDR2 FQNEAQ (reference sequence).

The chain couples TRBV19 to TRBJ2-3; D is ambiguous. V gave up 7 bases and J gave up 8 bases, with 19 bases separating them. Per germline, CDR1 LNHDA and CDR2 SQIVND (reference sequence). CDR3 length equals 14 residues. The CDR3 bases are TGTGCCAGTAATTTGGTCGTATCATCCGGTACGCAGTATTTT. As protein: CASNLVVSSGTQYF.

The gene calls are TRBV30 and TRBJ2-7; D is unresolved. CDR1 and CDR2 from the germline V gene are GTSNPN and SVGIG (reference sequence). The length of the CDR3 is 11 residues. V was trimmed by 2 bases and J by 4 bases, leaving 6 bases between them. CDR3 in amino acids: CAWSIVYEQYF. The CDR3 nucleotides read TGTGCCTGGAGTATCGTTTACGAGCAGTACTTC.

The chain joins TRBV7-6 to TRBJ2-1, with a weak D call TRBD1 (6 bases). In germline, CDR1 is SGHVS, CDR2 FNYEAQ. The length of the CDR3 is 17 residues. Trimming removed 4 bases from V and 0 bases from J, with 16 bases in between. Here the CDR3 DNA reads TGTGCCAGCAGCTCAACGGACCGGGACAACTCCTACAATGAGCAGTTCTTC. Its protein product is CASSSTDRDNSYNEQFF.

The rearrangement uses TRBV2 and TRBJ2-3, with TRBD2 matching 9 bases. This CDR3 has 15 amino acids. The germline gives CDR1 SNHLY, CDR2 FYNNEI. V shed 4 bases and J 1 base; nucleotides not matched to a gene: 3. In nucleotides, the CDR3 is TGTGCCAGCAGTGCTGAGCGGGGGGGCACAGATACGCAGTATTTT. This gives the protein CASSAERGGTDTQYF. The entire variable domain, with the rest obtained from reference TRBV2 and TRBJ2-3, is as follows: EPEVTQTPSHQVTQMGQEVILRCVPISNHLYFYWYRQILGQKVEFLVSFYNNEISEKSEIFDDQFSVERPDGSNFTLKIRSTKLEDSAMYFCASSAERGGTDTQYFGPGTRLTVL.

The V gene is TRBV7-8, the J gene TRBJ2-7; 9 nucleotides agree with TRBD1. Germline V lookup: CDR1 SGHVS, CDR2 FQNEAQ. The CDR3 sequence is 14 residues long. With 4 bases clipped from V and 2 bases from J, the junction kept 3 bases outside the gene matches. The CDR3 DNA reads TGTGCCAGCAGCTCAACAGGGGGCGCCTACGAGCAGTACTTC. As protein: CASSSTGGAYEQYF.

The rearrangement joins TRBV14 to TRBJ2-1; TRBD1 agrees at 7 bases. The CDR3 spans 20 residues. Germline V gene sequence: CDR1 SGHDN, CDR2 FVKESK. After removal of 0 bases from V and 10 bases from J, the junction contained 24 bases not matched to a gene. In DNA, the CDR3 is TGTGCCAGCAGCCAAGATGGAATAACGAGTCCACAGGGGCCAGTAGGAGAGCAGTTCTTC. Protein: CASSQDGITSPQGPVGEQFF.

The genes are TRBV19 and TRBJ1-6, with 9 bases matching TRBD1. V shed 5 bases and J 16 bases; nucleotides not matched to a gene: 12. CDR1 LNHDA and CDR2 SQIVND come from the germline V gene (reference sequence). The CDR3 spans 14 residues. This CDR3 is CASSGRPGTGTLHF. In DNA form, the CDR3 reads TGTGCCAGTAGTGGGCGTCCCGGGACAGGGACACTCCACTTT.

The CDR3, as DNA: TGTGCCAGCAGTTGGGACAGGGCCTACGAGCAGTACTTC. Translated, it gives CASSWDRAYEQYF. The chain recombines TRBV27 with TRBJ2-7, with TRBD1 identical over 9 bases. J was trimmed by 2 bases and V by 4 bases; bases with no gene match: 0. The CDR3 spans 13 residues. The germline V gene encodes CDR1 MNHEY and CDR2 SMNVEV (reference sequence).

The chain couples TRBV15 to TRBJ1-2; 7 nucleotides agree with TRBD1. Germline CDR1 reads LNHNV; CDR2 reads YYDKDF (reference sequence). The CDR3 loop spans 12 amino acids. Germline trimming cut 8 bases from V and 4 bases from J; bases unmatched to any gene: 4. The CDR3 region is CATYGTAYGYTF. For the CDR3, the DNA is TGTGCCACCTACGGGACAGCCTATGGCTACACCTTC.

The chain employs TRBV5-1 and TRBJ1-2; 9 bases align to TRBD1. Per germline, CDR1 SGHRS and CDR2 YFSETQ. CDR3 length equals 13 residues. Trimming removed 3 bases from V and 6 bases from J; junction bases left unmatched: 3. The CDR3 bases are TGCGCCAGCAGCTCACAGGGGGCAGATGGCTACACCTTC. Translated, it gives CASSSQGADGYTF.

The V gene is TRBV9, the J gene TRBJ2-7; TRBD1 matches 8 bases. The CDR3 loop spans 14 amino acids. Unmatched junction bases numbered 4, after V lost 2 bases and J lost 3 bases. Germline loops: CDR1 SGDLS, CDR2 YYNGEE. In nucleotides, the CDR3 is TGTGCCAGCAGCGTGGGACAGGCAGGCTACGAGCAGTACTTC. Translating it yields CASSVGQAGYEQYF. Full variable domain (rest looked up from reference TRBV9 and TRBJ2-7): DSGVTQTPKHLITATGQRVTLRCSPRSGDLSVYWYQQSLDQGLQFLIQYYNGEERAKGNILERFSAQQFPDLHSELNLSSLELGDSALYFCASSVGQAGYEQYFGPGTRLTVT.

The CDR3 protein is CASSEYEGAFTEAFF. In DNA, the CDR3 is TGTGCCAGCAGTGAATATGAGGGGGCGTTTACTGAAGCTTTCTTT. This sequence joins TRBV6-1 and TRBJ1-1; 7 bases fit TRBD1. The ends lost 2 bases at V and 5 bases at J; junction bases unmatched: 8. Germline loops: CDR1 MNHNS, CDR2 SASEGT. This CDR3 has 15 residues.

The chain uses TRBV14 and TRBJ2-7; D is unresolved. CDR3 length equals 13 residues. The V gene's germline CDR1 is SGHDN and CDR2 FVKESK. The V gene lost 2 bases and the J gene lost 3 bases, with 8 bases spanning the gap. The CDR3 loop reads CASSQLSGYEQYF. The CDR3 DNA reads TGTGCCAGCAGCCAACTATCTGGCTACGAGCAGTACTTC.

This clone was counted between two and nine times. CDR3 DNA sequence: TGTGCCAGCAGCCGCATTACAGGGGGCCCTGACACTGAAGCTTTCTTT. The encoded protein is CASSRITGGPDTEAFF. This chain uses TRBV7-9 with TRBJ1-1; TRBD1 agrees at 9 bases. J was trimmed by 3 bases and V by 5 bases; bases with no gene match: 10. The CDR3 runs 16 residues. Per the germline V gene, CDR1 is SEHNR and CDR2 is FQNEAQ (reference sequence).

V usage is TRBV6-1 and J usage is TRBJ2-1, with D perhaps TRBD2 (5 bases). From germline, CDR1 is MNHNS and CDR2 SASEGT. The V and J ends lost 8 bases and 6 bases respectively, with 20 bases between them. This CDR3 is 15 amino acids long. This CDR3 reads CASVPDVLRGNEQFF. The DNA for the CDR3 is TGTGCCAGCGTACCAGACGTGTTACGGGGCAATGAGCAGTTCTTC.

The J gene is TRBJ2-1, the V gene TRBV30; D possibly corresponds to TRBD2 (5 bases). V was pared by 5 bases and J by 11 bases, with 7 bases between. Germline V gene lookup returns CDR1 GTSNPN and CDR2 SVGIG (reference sequence). CDR3 length: 9 residues. CDR3 bases: TGTGCCTGGGGAGGTAAGCAGTTCTTC. It translates to CAWGGKQFF. The whole variable domain, filled in from reference TRBV30 and TRBJ2-1, reads SQTIHQWPATLVQPVGSPLSLECTVEGTSNPNLYWYRQAAGRGLQLLFYSVGIGQISSEVPQNLSASRPQDRQFILSSKKLLLSDSGFYLCAWGGKQFFGPGTRLTVL.

This chain connects TRBV2 to TRBJ2-7; D is possibly TRBD2 (6 bases). Germline CDR1 SNHLY, CDR2 FYNNEI. This CDR3 is 14 amino acids long. V lost 3 bases, J lost 2 bases, and 11 bases lay in between. Written as DNA, the CDR3 is TGTGCCAGCAGTGACGGAGGGGAAACCTACGAGCAGTACTTC. Translated, it gives CASSDGGETYEQYF.

In this sample, this clone turned up a few times. The chain combines TRBV19 with TRBJ1-5, with TRBD1 as a possible D gene (5 bases). V lost 8 bases and J 4 bases, leaving 12 bases between the germline ends. CDR1 LNHDA and CDR2 SQIVND come from the germline V gene (reference sequence). The CDR3 extends over 13 amino acids. The CDR3 DNA reads TGTGCCAGTGACCGGGGGGATAATCAGCCCCAGCATTTT. This encodes CASDRGDNQPQHF.

DNA for the CDR3: TGTGCCAGCAGCTTATTGGGAGCTGAAGCTTTCTTT. It translates to CASSLLGAEAFF. The chain has TRBV11-1 and TRBJ1-1; D is unresolved. The germline V gene encodes CDR1 SGHAT and CDR2 FQDESV (reference sequence). V lost 2 bases and J lost 6, with 7 bases in between. The CDR3 contains 12 residues.

There are a few counts of this clone. The chain employs TRBV29-1 and TRBJ2-7; 7 nucleotides agree with TRBD2. Germline assignment: CDR1 SQVTM and CDR2 ANQGSEA. This CDR3 contains 12 residues. V trimming: 7 bases; J trimming: 5 bases; junction bases outside the gene matches: 8. CDR3 nucleotides: TGCAGCGCCGGCTCGGGGGGAGACGAGCAGTACTTC. Translated: CSAGSGGDEQYF.

The chain uses TRBV11-3 and TRBJ1-1; 10 bases agree with TRBD1. The germline CDR1 and CDR2 sequences are SGHNT and YENEEA. Trimming cost V 4 bases and J 8 bases; bases outside gene matches: 4. The CDR3 spans 13 residues. The CDR3 spells CASSSRDRGEAFF. The CDR3 DNA follows: TGTGCCAGCAGCTCCCGGGACAGGGGAGAAGCTTTCTTT.

This clone was found a few times. The rearrangement links TRBV11-2 to TRBJ2-7; TRBD2 agrees at 7 bases. V gave up 3 bases and J gave up 2 bases; unmatched junction bases: 4. The CDR3 is made up of 14 amino acids. Per germline, CDR1 SGHAT and CDR2 FQNNGV. The CDR3: CASSFAGETYEQYF. CDR3 sequence (DNA): TGTGCCAGCAGCTTTGCGGGGGAAACCTACGAGCAGTACTTC.

V gene TRBV10-3 combines with J gene TRBJ1-1; a weak D match, TRBD1 (5 bases). The CDR3 loop spans 14 amino acids. V lost 2 bases, J lost 5 bases, and 12 bases lay in between. Germline CDR1 ENHRY, CDR2 SYGVKD. The CDR3: CAISEPGRWTEAFF. DNA for the CDR3: TGTGCCATCAGTGAGCCAGGGCGGTGGACTGAAGCTTTCTTT.

This chain uses TRBV27 with TRBJ1-6; D possibly corresponds to TRBD1 (5 bases). Germline V gene sequence: CDR1 MNHEY, CDR2 SMNVEV (reference sequence). Trimming removed 11 bases at V and 1 base at J, with 18 bases between. The CDR3 totals 16 residues. The CDR3 reads CASGQGTSSYNSPLHF. The CDR3 nucleotides read TGTGCCTCCGGGCAGGGAACTTCGTCCTATAATTCACCCCTCCACTTT.